The 10 T cell receptor beta chains presented below share a single source sample, sequenced in a study of T cells after yellow fever vaccination. TCRdb re-analysed the 5' RACE reads in MiXCR, keeping a single row per CDR3 protein. Seen here are some 500,000 distinct CDR3 sequences, roughly 13% observed once, and the top ten hold about an eighth. The source material was PBMCs, sampled on the day of the yellow fever booster vaccination. The receptors stem from a man aged 25-45 years who received the YFV17D yellow fever vaccine.

The chain has TRBV5-1 and TRBJ2-1, with D possibly being TRBD2 (5 bases). This CDR3 has 13 residues. Per germline, CDR1 SGHRS and CDR2 YFSETQ. Trimming left V 0 bases short and J 10 bases short, with 11 bases between. CDR3 amino acids: CASSLVVGGEQFF. CDR3 DNA: TGCGCCAGCAGCTTGGTAGTGGGCGGGGAGCAGTTCTTC.

Many counts were recorded for this clonotype. V and J are TRBV12-3 or TRBV12-4 and TRBJ2-2; weak D call: TRBD2 (6 bases). V lost 5 bases to trimming and J lost 5 bases, with 6 bases between them. The length of the CDR3 is 12 residues. CDR3 coding DNA: TGTGCCAGCAGTGGGGGGACCGGGGAGCTGTTTTTT. Translation: CASSGGTGELFF.

This clonotype was picked up a small number of times. The gene calls are TRBV20-1 and TRBJ1-1, with D maybe TRBD1 (6 bases). Trimming pared 1 base from V and 5 bases from J, leaving 14 bases between. Germline loops: CDR1 DFQATT, CDR2 SNEGSKA (reference sequence). This CDR3 has 14 residues. CDR3 DNA sequence: TGCAGTGCTAGAGGAGGAGGGGGAGGGACTGAAGCTTTCTTT. Encoded protein: CSARGGGGGTEAFF.

This sequence joins TRBV10-2 and TRBJ2-3, with D possibly being TRBD1 (6 bases). The CDR3 is 13 residues long. V dropped 6 bases and J dropped 9 bases, with 16 bases sitting between them. Germline assignment: CDR1 WSHSY and CDR2 SAAADI. DNA for the CDR3: TGCGCCAGCAGGGGGGACAAGAGGACCACGCAGTATTTT. Translation gives CASRGDKRTTQYF.

This clonotype showed up just a few times. The V call is TRBV19, the J call TRBJ2-1, with TRBD1 identical over 9 bases. The CDR3 is 14 amino acids. V shed 5 bases and J 9 bases; nucleotides not matched to a gene: 8. The germline CDR1 and CDR2 sequences are LNHDA and SQIVND (reference sequence). The CDR3 protein is CASSPGQGMGEQFF. CDR3 sequence (DNA): TGTGCCAGTAGTCCGGGACAGGGAATGGGTGAGCAGTTCTTC. The complete variable domain, with remaining parts taken from reference TRBV19 and TRBJ2-1, reads DGGITQSPKYLFRKEGQNVTLSCEQNLNHDAMYWYRQDPGQGLRLIYYSQIVNDFQKGDIAEGYSVSREKKESFPLTVTSAQKNPTAFYLCASSPGQGMGEQFFGPGTRLTVL.

This clonotype was seen a handful of times. The chain couples TRBV5-1 to TRBJ2-1; tentative D call: TRBD1 (6 bases). The CDR3 is 15 amino acids. The germline V gene encodes CDR1 SGHRS and CDR2 YFSETQ. The germline V and J ends were trimmed by 1 base and 9 bases, with 17 bases remaining between them. CDR3 DNA sequence: TGCGCCAGCAGCTTGATGGGACCAGGGGCGGGTGAGCAGTTCTTC. Translated, it gives CASSLMGPGAGEQFF.

This clonotype was seen a handful of times. The gene calls are TRBV11-2 and TRBJ2-3, with D perhaps assigned TRBD1 or TRBD2 (5 bases each). CDR3 size: 15 residues. Germline CDR1 reads SGHAT; CDR2 reads FQNNGV. Trimming removed 8 bases from V and 4 bases from J, with 19 bases in between. The CDR3 sequence: CASGAVGTPPDTQYF. In DNA, the CDR3 is TGTGCCAGCGGCGCAGTGGGGACCCCGCCAGATACGCAGTATTTT.

CDR3 loop: CASSTWDREETQYF. CDR3 sequence (DNA): TGTGCCAGTAGTACTTGGGACAGGGAAGAGACCCAGTACTTC. J is TRBJ2-5 and V is TRBV19; TRBD1 agrees at 9 bases. The V segment lost 4 bases and the J segment 3 bases; nucleotides outside the gene matches: 3. The germline CDR1 and CDR2 sequences are LNHDA and SQIVND (reference sequence). This CDR3 comprises 14 residues.

This clonotype occurred a few times. This sequence joins TRBV28 and TRBJ2-5; D not resolved. Trimming shortened V by 4 bases and J by 5 bases, and 14 bases separated the two germline ends. Germline V gene sequence: CDR1 MDHEN, CDR2 SYDVKM. The CDR3 spans 14 residues. The CDR3 is CASSYAHQGETQYF. The DNA for the CDR3 is TGTGCCAGCAGTTATGCTCATCAAGGGGAGACCCAGTACTTC.

The V call is TRBV7-2, the J call TRBJ1-2; maybe TRBD1 (5 bases). The V end lost 1 base, the J end lost 6 bases, and 15 bases lay between the germline ends. The CDR3 loop spans 15 amino acids. CDR1 is SGHTA and CDR2 is FQGNSA in the germline V gene. Here the CDR3 reads CASSLGRETANGYTF. CDR3 nucleotides: TGTGCCAGCAGCTTAGGTCGAGAGACAGCAAATGGCTACACCTTC.